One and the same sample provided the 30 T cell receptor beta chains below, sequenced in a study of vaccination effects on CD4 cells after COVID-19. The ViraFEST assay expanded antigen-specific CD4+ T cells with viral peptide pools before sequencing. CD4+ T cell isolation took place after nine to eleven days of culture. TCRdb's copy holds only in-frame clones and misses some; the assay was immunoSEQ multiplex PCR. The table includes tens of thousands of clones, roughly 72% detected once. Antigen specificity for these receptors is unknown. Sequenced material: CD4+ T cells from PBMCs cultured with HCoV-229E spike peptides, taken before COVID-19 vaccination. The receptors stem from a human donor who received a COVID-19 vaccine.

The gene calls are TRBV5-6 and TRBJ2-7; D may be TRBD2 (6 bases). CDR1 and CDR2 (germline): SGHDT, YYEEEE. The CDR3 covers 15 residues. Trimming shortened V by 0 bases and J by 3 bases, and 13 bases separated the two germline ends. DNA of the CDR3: TGTGCCAGCAGCTTGGCCACCAGCGGGCGCTACGAGCAGTACGTC. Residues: CASSLATSGRYEQYV.

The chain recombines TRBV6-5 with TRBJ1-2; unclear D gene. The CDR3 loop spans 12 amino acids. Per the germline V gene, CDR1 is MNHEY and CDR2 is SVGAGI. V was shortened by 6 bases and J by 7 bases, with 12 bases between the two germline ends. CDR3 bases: TGTGCCAGCAGACTGGGAATGACTGGCTACACCTTC. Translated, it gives CASRLGMTGYTF.

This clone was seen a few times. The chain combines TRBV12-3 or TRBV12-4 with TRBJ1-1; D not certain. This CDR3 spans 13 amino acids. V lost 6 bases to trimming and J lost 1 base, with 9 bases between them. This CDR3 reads CASSPFGNTEAFF. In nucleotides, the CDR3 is TGTGCCAGCAGCCCCTTCGGGAACACTGAAGCTTTCTTT.

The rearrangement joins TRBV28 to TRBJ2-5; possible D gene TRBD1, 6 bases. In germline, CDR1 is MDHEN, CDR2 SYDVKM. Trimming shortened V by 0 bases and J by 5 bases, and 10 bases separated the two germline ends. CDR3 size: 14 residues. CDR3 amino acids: CASSLWGARETQYF. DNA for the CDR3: TGTGCCAGCAGTTTATGGGGGGCGCGGGAGACCCAGTACTTC.

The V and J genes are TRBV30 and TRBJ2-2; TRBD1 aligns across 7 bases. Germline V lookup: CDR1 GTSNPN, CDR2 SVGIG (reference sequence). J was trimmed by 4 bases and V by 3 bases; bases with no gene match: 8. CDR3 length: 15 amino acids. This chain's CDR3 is CAWRVTTGSTGELFF. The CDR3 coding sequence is TGTGCCTGGAGAGTTACGACAGGGAGCACCGGGGAGCTGTTTTTT.

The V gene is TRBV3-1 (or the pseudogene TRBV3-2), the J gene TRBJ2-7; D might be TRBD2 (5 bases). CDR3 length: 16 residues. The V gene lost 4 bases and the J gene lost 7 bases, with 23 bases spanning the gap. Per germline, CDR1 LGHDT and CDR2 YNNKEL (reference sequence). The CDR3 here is CASSLALESVGLEQYV. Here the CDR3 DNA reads TGTGCCAGCAGCCTAGCGCTCGAGTCCGTCGGGCTGGAGCAGTACGTC.

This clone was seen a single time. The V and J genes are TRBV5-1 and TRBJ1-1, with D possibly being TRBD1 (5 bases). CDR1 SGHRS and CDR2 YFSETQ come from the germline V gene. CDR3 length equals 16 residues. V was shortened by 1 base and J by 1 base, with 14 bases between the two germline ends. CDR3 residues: CASSLNSGGGNTEAFF. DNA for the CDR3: TGCGCCAGCAGCTTGAACTCGGGGGGAGGGAACACTGAAGCTTTCTTT.

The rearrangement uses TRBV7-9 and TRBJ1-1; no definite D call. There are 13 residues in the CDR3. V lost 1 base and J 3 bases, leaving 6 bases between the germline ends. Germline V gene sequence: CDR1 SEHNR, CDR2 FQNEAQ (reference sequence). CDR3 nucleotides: TGTGCCAGCAGCTTAGTGCGGGACACTGAAGCTTTCTTT. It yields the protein CASSLVRDTEAFF.

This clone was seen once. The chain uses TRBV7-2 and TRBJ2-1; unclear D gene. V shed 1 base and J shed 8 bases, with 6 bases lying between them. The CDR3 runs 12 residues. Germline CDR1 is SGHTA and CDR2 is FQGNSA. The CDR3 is CASSLVRHEQFF. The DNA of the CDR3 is TGTGCCAGCAGCTTAGTCCGCCATGAGCAGTTCTTC.

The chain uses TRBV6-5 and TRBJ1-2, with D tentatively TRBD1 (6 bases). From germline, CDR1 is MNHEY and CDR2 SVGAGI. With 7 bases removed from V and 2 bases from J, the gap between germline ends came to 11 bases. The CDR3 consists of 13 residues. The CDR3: CASTLTGNYGYTF. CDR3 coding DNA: TGTGCCAGCACCCTCACAGGGAACTATGGCTACACCTTC.

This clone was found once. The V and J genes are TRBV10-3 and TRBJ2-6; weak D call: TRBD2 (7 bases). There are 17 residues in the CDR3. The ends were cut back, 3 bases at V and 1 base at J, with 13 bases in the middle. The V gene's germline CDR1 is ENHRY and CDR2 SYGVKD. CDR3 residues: CAISDTGGASGANVLTF. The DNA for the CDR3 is TGTGCCATCAGTGATACGGGGGGCGCGTCTGGGGCCAACGTCCTGACTTTC.

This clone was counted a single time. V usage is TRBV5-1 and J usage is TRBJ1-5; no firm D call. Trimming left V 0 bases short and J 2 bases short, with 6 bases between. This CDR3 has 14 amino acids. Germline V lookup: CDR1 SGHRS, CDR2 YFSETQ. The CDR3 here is CASSLEGGNQPQHF. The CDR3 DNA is TGCGCCAGCAGCTTGGAGGGAGGCAATCAGCCCCAGCATTTT.

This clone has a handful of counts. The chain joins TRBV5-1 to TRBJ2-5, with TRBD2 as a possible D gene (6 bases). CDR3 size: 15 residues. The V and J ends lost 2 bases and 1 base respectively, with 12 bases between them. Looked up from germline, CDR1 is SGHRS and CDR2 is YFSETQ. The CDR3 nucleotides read TGCGCCAGCAGCTTCCTCGCGGGGATCCAAGAGACCCAGTACTTC. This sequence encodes CASSFLAGIQETQYF.

For the CDR3, the DNA is TGTGCCAGCAGAGATCCATCCGGGACTAGAGAAGAGACCCAGTACTTC. Translation gives CASRDPSGTREETQYF. The chain combines TRBV6-4 with TRBJ2-5, with 8 nucleotides matching TRBD2. Germline-derived CDR1 and CDR2 are MRHNA and SNTAGT. The V and J ends lost 6 bases and 3 bases, in that order; junction bases with no gene match: 12. The CDR3 has 16 residues.

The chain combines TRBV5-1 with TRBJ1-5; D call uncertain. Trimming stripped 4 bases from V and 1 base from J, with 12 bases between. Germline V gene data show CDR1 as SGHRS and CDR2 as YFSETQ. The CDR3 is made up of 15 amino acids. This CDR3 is CASSPDGLSNQPQHF. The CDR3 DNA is TGCGCCAGCAGCCCGGACGGCCTAAGCAATCAGCCCCAGCATTTT.

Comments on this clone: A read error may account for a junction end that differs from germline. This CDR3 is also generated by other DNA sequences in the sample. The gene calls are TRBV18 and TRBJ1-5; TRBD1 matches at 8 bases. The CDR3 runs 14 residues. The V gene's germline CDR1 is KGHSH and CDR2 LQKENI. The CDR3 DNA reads TGTGCCAGTTCACCCGGGACAGGATATCAGCCCCAGCATTTT. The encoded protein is CASSPGTGYQPQHF.

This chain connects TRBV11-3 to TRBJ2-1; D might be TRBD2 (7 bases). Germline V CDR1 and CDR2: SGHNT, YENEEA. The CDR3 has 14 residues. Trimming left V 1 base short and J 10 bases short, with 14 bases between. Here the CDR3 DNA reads TGTGCCAGCAGCTTAGTGGGGGGGGCGGGGGAGCAGTTCTTC. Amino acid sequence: CASSLVGGAGEQFF. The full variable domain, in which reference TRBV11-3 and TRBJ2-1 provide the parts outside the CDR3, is EAGVVQSPRYKIIEKKQPVAFWCNPISGHNTLYWYLQNLGQGPELLIRYENEEAVDDSQLPKDRFSAERLKGVDSTLKIQPAELGDSAVYLCASSLVGGAGEQFFGPGTRLTVL.

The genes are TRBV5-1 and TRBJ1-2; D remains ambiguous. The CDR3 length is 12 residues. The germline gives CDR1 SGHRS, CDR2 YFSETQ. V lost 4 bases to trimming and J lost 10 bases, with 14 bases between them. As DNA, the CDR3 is TGCGCCAGCAGCGTGGGAACCACTGACTACACCTTC. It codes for CASSVGTTDYTF.

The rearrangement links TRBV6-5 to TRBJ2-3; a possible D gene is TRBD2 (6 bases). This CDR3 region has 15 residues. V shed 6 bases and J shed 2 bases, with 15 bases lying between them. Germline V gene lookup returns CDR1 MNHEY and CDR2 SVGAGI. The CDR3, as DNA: TGTGCCAGCAGATTGGGGGGAGTCCCCACAGATACGCAGTATTTT. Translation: CASRLGGVPTDTQYF.

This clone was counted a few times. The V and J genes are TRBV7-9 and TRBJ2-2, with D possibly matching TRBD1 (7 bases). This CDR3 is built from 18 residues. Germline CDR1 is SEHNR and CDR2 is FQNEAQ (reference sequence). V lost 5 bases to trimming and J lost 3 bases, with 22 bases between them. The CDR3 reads CASSRDRDPWRDTGELFF. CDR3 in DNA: TGTGCCAGCAGCCGAGACAGGGACCCCTGGAGGGACACCGGGGAGCTGTTTTTT.

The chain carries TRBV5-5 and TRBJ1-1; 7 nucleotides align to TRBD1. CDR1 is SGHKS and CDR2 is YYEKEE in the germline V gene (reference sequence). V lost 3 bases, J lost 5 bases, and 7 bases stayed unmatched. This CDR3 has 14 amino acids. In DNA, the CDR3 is TGTGCCAGCAGCTCCCGACAGGGAGGTACTGAAGCTTTCTTT. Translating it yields CASSSRQGGTEAFF. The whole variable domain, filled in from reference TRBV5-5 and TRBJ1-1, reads DAGVTQSPTHLIKTRGQQVTLRCSPISGHKSVSWYQQVLGQGPQFIFQYYEKEERGRGNFPDRFSARQFPNYSSELNVNALLLGDSALYLCASSSRQGGTEAFFGQGTRLTVV.

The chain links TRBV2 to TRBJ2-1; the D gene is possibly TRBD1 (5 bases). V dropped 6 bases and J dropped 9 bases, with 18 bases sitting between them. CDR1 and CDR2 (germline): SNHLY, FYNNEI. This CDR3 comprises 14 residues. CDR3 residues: CASRPRPPTGEQFF. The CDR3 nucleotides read TGTGCCAGCAGACCCCGGCCCCCTACAGGTGAGCAGTTCTTC.

The CDR3 DNA reads TGCGCCAGCAGCTTACAGCCGGGCCTTGACACAGATACGCAGTATTTT. Translated, it gives CASSLQPGLDTDTQYF. The chain combines TRBV5-1 with TRBJ2-3, with D unresolved. The CDR3 spans 16 residues. The ends were cut back, 2 bases at V and 2 bases at J, with 15 bases in the middle. Looked up from germline, CDR1 is SGHRS and CDR2 is YFSETQ.

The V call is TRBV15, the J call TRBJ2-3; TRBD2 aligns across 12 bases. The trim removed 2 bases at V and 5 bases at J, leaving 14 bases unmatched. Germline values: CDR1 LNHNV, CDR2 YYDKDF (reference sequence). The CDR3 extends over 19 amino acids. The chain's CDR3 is CATSRLPSGGADRRDTQYF. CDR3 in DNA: TGTGCCACCAGCAGATTGCCTAGCGGGGGGGCCGACCGAAGAGATACGCAGTATTTT. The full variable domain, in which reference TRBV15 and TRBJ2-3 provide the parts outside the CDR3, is DAMVIQNPRYQVTQFGKPVTLSCSQTLNHNVMYWYQQKSSQAPKLLFHYYDKDFNNEADTPDNFQSRRPNTSFCFLDIRSPGLGDTAMYLCATSRLPSGGADRRDTQYFGPGTRLTVL.

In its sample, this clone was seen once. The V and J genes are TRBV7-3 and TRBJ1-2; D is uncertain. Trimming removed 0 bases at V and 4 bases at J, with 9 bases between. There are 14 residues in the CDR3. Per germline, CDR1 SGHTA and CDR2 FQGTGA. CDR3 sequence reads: CASSLTGGGYGYTF. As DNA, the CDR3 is TGTGCCAGCAGCTTAACTGGAGGCGGCTATGGCTACACCTTC.

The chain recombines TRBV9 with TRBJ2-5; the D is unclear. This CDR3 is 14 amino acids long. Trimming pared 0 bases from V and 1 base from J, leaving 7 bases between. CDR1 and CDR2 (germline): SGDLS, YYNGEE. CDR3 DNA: TGTGCCAGCAGCGTAGGGTCCTCCCAAGAGACCCAGTACTTC. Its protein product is CASSVGSSQETQYF.

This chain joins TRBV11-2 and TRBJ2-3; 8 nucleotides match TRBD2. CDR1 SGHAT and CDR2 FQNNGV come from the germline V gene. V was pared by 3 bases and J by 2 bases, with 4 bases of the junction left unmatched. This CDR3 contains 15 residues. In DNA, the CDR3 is TGTGCCAGCAGCTTTTCGCGGGGGGCCACAGATACGCAGTATTTT. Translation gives CASSFSRGATDTQYF.

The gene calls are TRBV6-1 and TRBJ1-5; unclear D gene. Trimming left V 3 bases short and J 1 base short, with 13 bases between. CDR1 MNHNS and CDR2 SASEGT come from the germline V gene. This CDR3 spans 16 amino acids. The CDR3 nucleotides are TGTGCCAGCAGTGATCTTGGGATAGGAAGCAATCAGCCCCAGCATTTT. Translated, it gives CASSDLGIGSNQPQHF.

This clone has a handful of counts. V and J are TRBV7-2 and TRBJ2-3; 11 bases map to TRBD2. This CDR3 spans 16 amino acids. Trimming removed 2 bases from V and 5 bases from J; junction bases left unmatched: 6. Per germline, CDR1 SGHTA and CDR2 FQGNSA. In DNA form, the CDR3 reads TGTGCCAGCAGCTTAAGGTCTAGCGGGGGGATAGATACGCAGTATTTT. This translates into CASSLRSSGGIDTQYF.

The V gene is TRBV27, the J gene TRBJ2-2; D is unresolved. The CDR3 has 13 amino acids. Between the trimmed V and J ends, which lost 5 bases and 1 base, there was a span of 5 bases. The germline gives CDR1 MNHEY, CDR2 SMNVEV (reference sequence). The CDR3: CASSKWNTGELFF. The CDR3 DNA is TGTGCCAGCAGTAAATGGAACACCGGGGAGCTGTTTTTT.